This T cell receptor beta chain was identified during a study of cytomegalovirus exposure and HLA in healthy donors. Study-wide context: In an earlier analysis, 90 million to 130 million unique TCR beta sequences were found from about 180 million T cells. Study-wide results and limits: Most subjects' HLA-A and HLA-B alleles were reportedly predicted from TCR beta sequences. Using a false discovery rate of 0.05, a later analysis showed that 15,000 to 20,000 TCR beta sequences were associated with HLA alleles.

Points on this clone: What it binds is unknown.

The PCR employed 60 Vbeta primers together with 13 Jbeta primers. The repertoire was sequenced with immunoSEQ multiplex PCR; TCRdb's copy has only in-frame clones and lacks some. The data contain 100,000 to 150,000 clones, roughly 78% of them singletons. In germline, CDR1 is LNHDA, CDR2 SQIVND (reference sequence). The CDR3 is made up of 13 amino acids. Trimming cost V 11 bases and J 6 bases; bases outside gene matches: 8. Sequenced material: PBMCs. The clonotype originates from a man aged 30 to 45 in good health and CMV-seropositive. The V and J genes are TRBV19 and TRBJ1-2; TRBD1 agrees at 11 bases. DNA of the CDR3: TGTGCCGCGGGGGGACAGGGGGTTAATGGCTACACCTTC. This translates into CAAGGQGVNGYTF.